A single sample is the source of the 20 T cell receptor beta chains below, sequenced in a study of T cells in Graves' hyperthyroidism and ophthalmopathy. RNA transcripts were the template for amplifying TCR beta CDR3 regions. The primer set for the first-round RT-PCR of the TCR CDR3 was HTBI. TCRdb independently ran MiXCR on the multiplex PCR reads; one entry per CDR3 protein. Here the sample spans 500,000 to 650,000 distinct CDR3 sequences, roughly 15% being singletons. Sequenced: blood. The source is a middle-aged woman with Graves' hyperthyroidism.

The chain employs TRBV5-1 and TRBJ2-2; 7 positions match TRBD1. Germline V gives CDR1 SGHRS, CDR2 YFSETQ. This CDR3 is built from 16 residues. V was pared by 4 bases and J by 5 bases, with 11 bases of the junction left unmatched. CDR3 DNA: TGCGCCAGCAGCAAAACAGGGGTGGGCGTTACCGGGGAGCTGTTTTTT. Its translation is CASSKTGVGVTGELFF. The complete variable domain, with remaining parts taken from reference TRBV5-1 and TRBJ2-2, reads KAGVTQTPRYLIKTRGQQVTLSCSPISGHRSVSWYQQTPGQGLQFLFEYFSETQRNKGNFPGRFSGRQFSNSRSEMNVSTLELGDSALYLCASSKTGVGVTGELFFGEGSRLTVL.

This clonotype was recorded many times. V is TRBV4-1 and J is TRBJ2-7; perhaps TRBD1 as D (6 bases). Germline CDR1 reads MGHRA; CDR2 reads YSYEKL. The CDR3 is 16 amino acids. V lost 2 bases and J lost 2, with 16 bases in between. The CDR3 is CASSQRSDRLPYEQYF. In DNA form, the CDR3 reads TGCGCCAGCAGCCAAAGAAGTGACAGGCTCCCCTACGAGCAGTACTTC.

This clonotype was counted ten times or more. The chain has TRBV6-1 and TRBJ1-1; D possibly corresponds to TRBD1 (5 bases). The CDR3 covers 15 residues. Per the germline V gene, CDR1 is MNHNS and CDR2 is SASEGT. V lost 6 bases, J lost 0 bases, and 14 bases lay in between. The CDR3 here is CASSPSGTLNTEAFF. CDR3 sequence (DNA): TGTGCCAGCAGCCCCAGTGGGACGTTGAACACTGAAGCTTTCTTT.

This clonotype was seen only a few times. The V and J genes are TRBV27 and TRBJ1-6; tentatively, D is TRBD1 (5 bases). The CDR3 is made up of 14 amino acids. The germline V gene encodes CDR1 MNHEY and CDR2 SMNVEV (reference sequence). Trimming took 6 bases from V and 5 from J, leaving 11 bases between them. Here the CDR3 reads CASRRGGNNSPLHF. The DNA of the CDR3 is TGTGCCAGCAGACGTGGGGGGAATAATTCACCCCTCCACTTT.

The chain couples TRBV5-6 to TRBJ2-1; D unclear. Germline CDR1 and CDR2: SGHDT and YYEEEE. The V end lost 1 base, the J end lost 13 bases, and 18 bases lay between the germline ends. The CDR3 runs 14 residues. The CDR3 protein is CASSLYHVADLQFF. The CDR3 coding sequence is TGTGCCAGCAGCTTGTACCACGTGGCAGACCTTCAGTTCTTC.

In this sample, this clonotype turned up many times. CDR3 in amino acids: CSGSTSGETQYF. CDR3 nucleotides: TGCAGCGGATCGACTAGTGGGGAGACCCAGTACTTC. The rearrangement joins TRBV29-1 to TRBJ2-5; D possibly corresponds to TRBD2 (6 bases). Germline-derived CDR1 and CDR2 are SQVTM and ANQGSEA. The length of the CDR3 is 12 residues. The V gene lost 7 bases and the J gene lost 5 bases, with 14 bases spanning the gap.

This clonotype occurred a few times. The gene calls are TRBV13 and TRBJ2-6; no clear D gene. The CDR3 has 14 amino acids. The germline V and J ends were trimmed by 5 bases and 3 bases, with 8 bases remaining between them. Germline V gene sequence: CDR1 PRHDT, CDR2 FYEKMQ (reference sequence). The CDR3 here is CASSRAGGANVLTF. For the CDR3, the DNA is TGTGCCAGCAGCCGCGCCGGTGGGGCCAACGTCCTGACTTTC.

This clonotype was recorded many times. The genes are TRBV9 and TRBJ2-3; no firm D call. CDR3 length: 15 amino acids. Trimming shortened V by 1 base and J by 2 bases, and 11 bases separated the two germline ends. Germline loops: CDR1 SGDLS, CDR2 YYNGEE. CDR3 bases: TGTGCCAGCAGCGTATCGGGTCACCCCACAGATACGCAGTATTTT. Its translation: CASSVSGHPTDTQYF.

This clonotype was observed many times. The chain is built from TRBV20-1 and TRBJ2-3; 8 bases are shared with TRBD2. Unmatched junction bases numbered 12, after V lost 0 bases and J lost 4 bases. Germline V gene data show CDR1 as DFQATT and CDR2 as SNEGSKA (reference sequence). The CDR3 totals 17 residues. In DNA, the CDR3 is TGCAGTGCTAGAGAATCGAGGGCGGGAGGTCAGGCAGATACGCAGTATTTT. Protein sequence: CSARESRAGGQADTQYF.

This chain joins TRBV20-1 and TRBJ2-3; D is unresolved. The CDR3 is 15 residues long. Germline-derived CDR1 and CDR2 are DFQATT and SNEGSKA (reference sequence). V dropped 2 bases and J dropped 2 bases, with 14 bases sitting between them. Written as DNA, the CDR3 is TGCAGTGCTAGAACGCTAACTTTCAACACAGATACGCAGTATTTT. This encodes CSARTLTFNTDTQYF.

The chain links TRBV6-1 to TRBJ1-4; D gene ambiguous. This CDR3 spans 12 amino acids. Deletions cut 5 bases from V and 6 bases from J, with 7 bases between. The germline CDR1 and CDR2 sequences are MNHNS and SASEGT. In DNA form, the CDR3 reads TGTGCCAGCAGTCCTTTGGATGAAAAACTGTTTTTT. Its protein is CASSPLDEKLFF.

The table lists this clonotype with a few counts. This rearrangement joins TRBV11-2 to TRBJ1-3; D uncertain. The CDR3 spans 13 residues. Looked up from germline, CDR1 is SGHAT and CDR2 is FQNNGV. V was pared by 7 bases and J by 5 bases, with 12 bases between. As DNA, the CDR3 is TGTGCCAGCACCAAAACCGGGAGAAACACCATATATTTT. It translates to CASTKTGRNTIYF.

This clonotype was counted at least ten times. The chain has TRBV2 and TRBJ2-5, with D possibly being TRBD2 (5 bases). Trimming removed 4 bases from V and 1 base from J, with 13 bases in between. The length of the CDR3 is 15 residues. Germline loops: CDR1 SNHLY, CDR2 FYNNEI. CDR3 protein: CASSGGAAIQETQYF. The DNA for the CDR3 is TGTGCCAGCAGTGGGGGAGCCGCGATCCAAGAGACCCAGTACTTC.

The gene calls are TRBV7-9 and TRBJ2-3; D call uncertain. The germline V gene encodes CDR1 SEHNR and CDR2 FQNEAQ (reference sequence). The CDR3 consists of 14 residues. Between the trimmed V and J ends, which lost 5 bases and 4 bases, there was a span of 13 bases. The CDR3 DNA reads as TGTGCCAGCAGCACGAACCCTGACGCAGATACGCAGTATTTT. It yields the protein CASSTNPDADTQYF.

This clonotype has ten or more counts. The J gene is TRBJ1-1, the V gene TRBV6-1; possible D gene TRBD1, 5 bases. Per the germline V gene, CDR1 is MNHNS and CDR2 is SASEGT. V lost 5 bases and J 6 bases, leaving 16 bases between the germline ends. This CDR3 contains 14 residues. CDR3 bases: TGTGCCAGCAGTTACTTAGCAGGGTTATCTGAAGCTTTCTTT. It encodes CASSYLAGLSEAFF.

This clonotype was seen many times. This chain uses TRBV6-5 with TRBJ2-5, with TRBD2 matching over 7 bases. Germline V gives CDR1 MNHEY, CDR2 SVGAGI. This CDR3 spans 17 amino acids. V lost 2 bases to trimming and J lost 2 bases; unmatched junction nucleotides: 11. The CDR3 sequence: CASSYGGGIGLQETQYF. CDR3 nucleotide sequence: TGTGCCAGCAGTTACGGGGGGGGGATTGGACTGCAAGAGACCCAGTACTTC.

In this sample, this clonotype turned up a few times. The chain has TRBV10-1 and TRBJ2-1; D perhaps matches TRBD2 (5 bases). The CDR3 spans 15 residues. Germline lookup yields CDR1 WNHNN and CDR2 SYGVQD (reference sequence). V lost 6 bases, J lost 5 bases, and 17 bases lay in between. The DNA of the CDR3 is TGCGCCAGCAGCGCGGACTTCGCTCGGGACAATGAGCAGTTCTTC. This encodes CASSADFARDNEQFF.

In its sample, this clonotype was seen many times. CDR3 sequence (DNA): TGCGCCAGCAGCTTGGCCGCAGGGCAATACTCCTACAATGAGCAGTTCTTC. Its translation: CASSLAAGQYSYNEQFF. The chain carries TRBV5-1 and TRBJ2-1, with D maybe TRBD1 (5 bases). V was cut by 0 bases and J by 0 bases, with 13 bases left in between. Germline CDR1 and CDR2: SGHRS and YFSETQ. This CDR3 region has 17 residues.

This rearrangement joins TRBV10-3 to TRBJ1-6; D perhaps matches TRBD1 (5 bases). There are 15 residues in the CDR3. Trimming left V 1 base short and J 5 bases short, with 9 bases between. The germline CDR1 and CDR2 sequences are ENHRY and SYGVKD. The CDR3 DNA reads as TGTGCCATCAGTGAGTGGGGCGCAGATAATTCACCCCTCCACTTT. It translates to CAISEWGADNSPLHF.

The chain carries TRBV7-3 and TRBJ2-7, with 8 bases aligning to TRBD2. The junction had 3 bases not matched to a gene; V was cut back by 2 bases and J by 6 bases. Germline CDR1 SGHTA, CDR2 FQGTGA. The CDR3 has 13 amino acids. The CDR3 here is CASSLGTRCEQYF. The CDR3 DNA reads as TGTGCCAGCAGCTTAGGGACTAGGTGCGAGCAGTACTTC. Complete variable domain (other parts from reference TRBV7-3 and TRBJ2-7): GAGVSQTPSNKVTEKGKYVELRCDPISGHTALYWYRQSLGQGPEFLIYFQGTGAADDSGLPNDRFFAVRPEGSVSTLKIQRTERGDSAVYLCASSLGTRCEQYFGPGTRLTVT.